This T cell receptor beta chain was observed in a study of beta chain features in type 1 diabetes. Per the germline V gene, CDR1 is KGHSH and CDR2 is LQKENI. Between the trimmed V and J ends, which lost 0 bases and 6 bases, there was a span of 6 bases. The CDR3 is 13 amino acids. The investigators reverse transcribed all of the isolated RNA, so they sequenced expressed TCRB transcripts. Produced via immunoSEQ multiplex PCR; TCRdb's table is partial and in-frame only. The sample consists of hundreds of thousands of clones, over 65% of them appearing once. Sequencing used naive CD4+ T cells from blood. The clonotype originates from a man aged 30 to 39 in good health. The V and J genes are TRBV18 and TRBJ2-4, with unresolved D. The DNA of the CDR3 is TGTGCCAGCTCACCACCGGTAATAAACATTCAGTACTTC. Its protein is CASSPPVINIQYF.